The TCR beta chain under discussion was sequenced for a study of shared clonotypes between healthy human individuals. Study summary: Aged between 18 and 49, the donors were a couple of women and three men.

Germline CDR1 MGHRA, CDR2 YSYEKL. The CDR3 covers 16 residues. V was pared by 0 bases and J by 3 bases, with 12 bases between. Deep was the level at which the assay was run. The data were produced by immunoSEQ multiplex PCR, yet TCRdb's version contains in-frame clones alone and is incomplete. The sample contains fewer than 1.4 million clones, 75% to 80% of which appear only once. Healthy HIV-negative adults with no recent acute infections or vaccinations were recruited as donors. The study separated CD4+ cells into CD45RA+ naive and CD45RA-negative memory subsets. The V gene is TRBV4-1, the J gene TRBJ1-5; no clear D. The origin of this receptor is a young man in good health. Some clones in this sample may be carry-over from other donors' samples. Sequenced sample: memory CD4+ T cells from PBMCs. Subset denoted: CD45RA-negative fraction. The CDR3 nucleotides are TGCGCCAGCAGCCAAGATTGGAACAGACTCAATCAGCCCCAGCATTTT. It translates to CASSQDWNRLNQPQHF.